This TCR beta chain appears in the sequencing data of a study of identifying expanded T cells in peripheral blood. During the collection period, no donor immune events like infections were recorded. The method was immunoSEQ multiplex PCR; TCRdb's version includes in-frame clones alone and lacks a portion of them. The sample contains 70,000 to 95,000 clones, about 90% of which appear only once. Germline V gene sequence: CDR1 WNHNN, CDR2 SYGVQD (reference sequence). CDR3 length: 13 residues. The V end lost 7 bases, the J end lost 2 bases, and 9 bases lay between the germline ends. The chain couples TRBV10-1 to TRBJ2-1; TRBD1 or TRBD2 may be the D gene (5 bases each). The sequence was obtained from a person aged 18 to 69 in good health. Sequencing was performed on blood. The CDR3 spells CASTRDPYNEQFF. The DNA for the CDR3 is TGCGCCAGCACGAGGGACCCCTACAATGAGCAGTTCTTC.